The table lists the clone carrying this T cell receptor (beta chain) with a count of one. The antigen is undetermined. Clones were sequenced by immunoSEQ multiplex PCR, and TCRdb holds only the in-frame ones, with some missing. The sample has about 2,500,000 clones; more than 90% are singletons. This entry belongs to a study of shared clonotypes between healthy human individuals. The CDR3 runs to 15 residues. Trimming took 6 bases from V and 0 from J, leaving 13 bases between them. Germline CDR1 and CDR2: SGHRS and YFSETQ. CD45RA+ naive and CD45RA-negative memory subsets were separated from CD4+ cells. Findings and caveats of the study: A small donor pool kept down the genetic and exposure-history diversity that was represented. Rarefaction demonstrated incomplete sorted-subset sequencing despite large depth. A few donors showed sharing of approximately 5% of naive CD4 clonotypes.

The source is a man aged 18-30 years in good health. What was sequenced was naive CD4+ T cells sorted from blood. Subset here: CD45RA+ positively selected. J is TRBJ2-1 and V is TRBV5-1, with D hard to call. CDR3: CASIRQGGSYNEQFF. The DNA of the CDR3 is TGCGCCAGCATTCGTCAAGGCGGCTCCTACAATGAGCAGTTCTTC.